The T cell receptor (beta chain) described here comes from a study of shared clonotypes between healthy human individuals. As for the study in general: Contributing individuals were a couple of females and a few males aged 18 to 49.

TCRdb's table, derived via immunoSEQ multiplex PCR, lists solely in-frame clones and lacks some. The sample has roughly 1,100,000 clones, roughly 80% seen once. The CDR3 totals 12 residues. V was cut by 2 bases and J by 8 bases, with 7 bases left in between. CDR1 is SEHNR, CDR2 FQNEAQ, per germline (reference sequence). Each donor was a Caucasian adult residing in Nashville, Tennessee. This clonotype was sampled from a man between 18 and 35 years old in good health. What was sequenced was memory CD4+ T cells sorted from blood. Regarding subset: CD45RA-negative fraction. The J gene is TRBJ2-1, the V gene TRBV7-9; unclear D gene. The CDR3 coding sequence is TGTGCCAGCAGCTTATCTACCTATGAGCAGTTCTTC. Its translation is CASSLSTYEQFF.